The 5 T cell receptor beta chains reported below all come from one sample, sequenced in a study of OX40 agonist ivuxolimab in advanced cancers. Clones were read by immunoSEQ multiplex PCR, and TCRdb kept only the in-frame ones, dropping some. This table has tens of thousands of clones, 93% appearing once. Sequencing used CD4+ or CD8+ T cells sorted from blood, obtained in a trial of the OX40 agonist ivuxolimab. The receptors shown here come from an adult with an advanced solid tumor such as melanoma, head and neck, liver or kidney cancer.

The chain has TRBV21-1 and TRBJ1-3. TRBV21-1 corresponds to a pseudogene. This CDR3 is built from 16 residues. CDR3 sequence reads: CASSKRLGRSGNTIYF. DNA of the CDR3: TGTGCCAGCAGCAAGAGATTAGGGCGCTCTGGAAACACCATATATTTT.

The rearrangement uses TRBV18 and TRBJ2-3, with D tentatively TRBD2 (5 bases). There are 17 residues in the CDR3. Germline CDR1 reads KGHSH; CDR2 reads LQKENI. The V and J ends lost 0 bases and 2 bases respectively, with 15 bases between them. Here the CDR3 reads CASSPPSRVSSTDTQYF. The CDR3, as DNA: TGTGCCAGCTCACCACCCTCGAGGGTATCTTCCACAGATACGCAGTATTTT.

CDR3 DNA: TGTGCCAGCAGCGCGCCCCGGAGCGGACAGCATTACAATGAGCAGTTCTTC. Protein sequence: CASSAPRSGQHYNEQFF. V and J are TRBV9 and TRBJ2-1; D is perhaps TRBD1 (6 bases). V lost 3 bases, J lost 4 bases, and 20 bases lay in between. Germline values: CDR1 SGDLS, CDR2 YYNGEE. This CDR3 has 17 residues.

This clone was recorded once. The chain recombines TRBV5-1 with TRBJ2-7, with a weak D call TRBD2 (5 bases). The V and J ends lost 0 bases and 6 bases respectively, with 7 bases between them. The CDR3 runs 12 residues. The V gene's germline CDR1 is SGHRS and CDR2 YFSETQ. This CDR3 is CASSLAGIEQYF. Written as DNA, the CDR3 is TGCGCCAGCAGCTTGGCCGGGATCGAGCAGTACTTC.

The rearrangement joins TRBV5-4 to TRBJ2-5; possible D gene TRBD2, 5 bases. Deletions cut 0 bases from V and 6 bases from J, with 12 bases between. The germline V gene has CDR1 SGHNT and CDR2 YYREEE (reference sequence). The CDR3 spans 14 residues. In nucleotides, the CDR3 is TGTGCCAGCAGCTTGGGCGGGTACAAACAGACCCAGTACTTC. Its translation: CASSLGGYKQTQYF.